The rows below give T cell receptor beta chains drawn from one sample of a study of PD-1 blockade in mismatch repair-deficient tumors. Sequencing was performed with immunoSEQ multiplex PCR; in TCRdb, only in-frame clones are kept and a portion is missing. The table records approximately 110,000 clones, about 80% of them present only once. The sample in question was peripheral blood, obtained around 60 weeks after starting pembrolizumab. The receptors here all came from an adult with mismatch repair-deficient cancer. Both conserved end residues are part of each CDR3. Fields, in order: J gene, clone size, D gene, V gene, CDR3 protein, CDR3 DNA. The D gene is left open where the match is weak. Clone size is shown for a subset of rows, as once, few, many or a class of expanded clone.

j_gene: TRBJ2-7; abundance: NA; d_gene: TRBD2; v_gene: TRBV29-1; CDR3aa: CCVGGREGPGEQYF; CDR3nt: TGCTGCGTTGGGGGGCGGGAGGGCCCGGGGGAGCAGTACTTC
j_gene: TRBJ2-3; abundance: NA; d_gene: NA; v_gene: TRBV7-8; CDR3aa: CASSLLKSTDTQYF; CDR3nt: TGTGCCAGCAGCTTACTCAAAAGCACAGATACGCAGTATTTT
j_gene: TRBJ2-7; abundance: NA; d_gene: NA; v_gene: TRBV5-1; CDR3aa: CASSPPLAGSSYEQYF; CDR3nt: TGCGCCAGCAGCCCGCCGCTTGCTGGGTCGTCCTACGAGCAGTACTTC
j_gene: TRBJ1-5; abundance: NA; d_gene: NA; v_gene: TRBV7-9; CDR3aa: CASSHTRAGNQPQHF; CDR3nt: TGTGCCAGCAGTCATACAAGGGCAGGCAATCAGCCCCAGCATTTT
j_gene: TRBJ1-2; abundance: NA; d_gene: NA; v_gene: TRBV10-1; CDR3aa: CASSESKGYGYTF; CDR3nt: TGCGCCAGCAGTGAGTCGAAAGGGTATGGCTACACCTTC
j_gene: TRBJ2-1; abundance: NA; d_gene: TRBD1; v_gene: TRBV7-2; CDR3aa: CASSRGQPNEQFF; CDR3nt: TGTGCCAGCAGTAGGGGACAGCCCAATGAGCAGTTCTTC
j_gene: TRBJ1-4; abundance: NA; d_gene: NA; v_gene: TRBV10-3; CDR3aa: CASGGAEKLFF; CDR3nt: TGTGCCTCCGGAGGGGCTGAAAAACTGTTTTTT
j_gene: TRBJ2-3; abundance: once; d_gene: NA; v_gene: TRBV7-9; CDR3aa: CASSPGTTSTDTQYF; CDR3nt: TGTGCCAGCAGCCCCGGTACGACTAGCACAGATACGCAGTATTTT
j_gene: TRBJ2-7; abundance: NA; d_gene: TRBD1; v_gene: TRBV7-2; CDR3aa: CASSSTGTGSYEQYF; CDR3nt: TGTGCCAGCAGCTCAACCGGGACAGGATCCTACGAGCAGTACTTC
j_gene: TRBJ1-2; abundance: once; d_gene: NA; v_gene: TRBV9; CDR3aa: CASSVPGGGYTF; CDR3nt: TGTGCCAGCAGCGTTCCGGGCGGGGGCTACACCTTC
j_gene: TRBJ2-7; abundance: few; d_gene: TRBD2; v_gene: TRBV29-1; CDR3aa: CSVVWGGSHEQYF; CDR3nt: TGCAGCGTTGTATGGGGCGGGAGCCACGAGCAGTACTTC
j_gene: TRBJ2-5; abundance: NA; d_gene: NA; v_gene: TRBV7-9; CDR3aa: CASSPLGETQYF; CDR3nt: TGTGCCAGCAGCCCCCTAGGGGAGACCCAGTACTTC
j_gene: TRBJ2-2; abundance: once; d_gene: NA; v_gene: TRBV25-1; CDR3aa: CASTTGVYTGELFF; CDR3nt: TGTGCCAGCACTACGGGAGTTTACACCGGGGAGCTGTTTTTT
j_gene: TRBJ2-7; abundance: NA; d_gene: NA; v_gene: TRBV14; CDR3aa: CASSQVLYEQYF; CDR3nt: TGTGCCAGCAGCCAAGTATTGTACGAGCAGTACTTC
j_gene: TRBJ2-4; abundance: NA; d_gene: NA; v_gene: TRBV5-6; CDR3aa: CASSGAERAKNIQYF; CDR3nt: TGTGCCAGCAGTGGAGCGGAGAGAGCCAAAAACATTCAGTACTTC
j_gene: TRBJ2-1; abundance: once; d_gene: TRBD2; v_gene: TRBV30; CDR3aa: CAWTSGINDEQFF; CDR3nt: TGTGCCTGGACTAGCGGGATTAACGATGAGCAGTTCTTC
j_gene: TRBJ2-7; abundance: once; d_gene: NA; v_gene: TRBV7-2; CDR3aa: CASSSRRDFLGGYEQYF; CDR3nt: TGTGCCAGCAGCTCCAGGCGGGACTTCCTAGGGGGGTACGAGCAGTACTTC
j_gene: TRBJ2-7; abundance: NA; d_gene: NA; v_gene: TRBV29-1; CDR3aa: CSVVGAYEQYF; CDR3nt: TGCAGCGTTGTGGGAGCCTACGAGCAGTACTTC